This entry lists 24 T cell receptor beta chains sequenced from one sample in a study of vaccination effects on CD4 cells after COVID-19. Their specific antigens are unknown. Sequencing was preceded by expansion of antigen-specific CD4+ T cells with viral peptide pools in the ViraFEST assay. The culture ran for 10 days, and then CD4+ T cells were isolated. As their vaccination, participants received two doses of either BNT162b2 or mRNA-1273. Profiling relied on immunoSEQ multiplex PCR, and the TCRdb table lists in-frame clones only, not all of them. The sample has 25,000 to 35,000 clones, roughly 60% seen once; the top ten hold 8% to 9%. Sequencing used CD4+ T cells from PBMCs cultured with SARS-CoV-2 spike peptides, obtained after COVID-19 vaccination. Receptors originate from a human donor who received a COVID-19 vaccine.

The V gene is TRBV6-5, the J gene TRBJ2-4; D not resolved. The CDR3 covers 14 residues. From germline, CDR1 is MNHEY and CDR2 SVGAGI. V was cut by 6 bases and J by 0 bases, with 9 bases left in between. As DNA, the CDR3 is TGTGCCAGCAGGGTGGAATTAGCCAAAAACATTCAGTACTTC. It yields the protein CASRVELAKNIQYF.

This clone was counted between two and nine times. V gene TRBV6-4 combines with J gene TRBJ2-1; TRBD2 agrees at 14 bases. The germline gives CDR1 MRHNA, CDR2 SNTAGT. V lost 6 bases to trimming and J lost 9 bases; unmatched junction nucleotides: 10. The CDR3 is 16 amino acids. CDR3 amino acids: CASSEMGLAGVGEQFF. DNA of the CDR3: TGTGCCAGCAGCGAAATGGGACTAGCGGGAGTTGGTGAGCAGTTCTTC.

The rearrangement links TRBV3-1 (or the pseudogene TRBV3-2) to TRBJ1-5; D is ambiguous. This CDR3 region has 14 residues. Deletions cut 6 bases from V and 2 bases from J, with 11 bases between. Germline lookup yields CDR1 LGHDT and CDR2 YNNKEL (reference sequence). The chain's CDR3 is CASSLLAGNQPQHF. The CDR3 bases are TGTGCCAGCAGTCTTCTGGCGGGCAATCAGCCCCAGCATTTT.

The gene calls are TRBV11-2 and TRBJ1-2, with D unresolved. Germline-derived CDR1 and CDR2 are SGHAT and FQNNGV. The V and J ends lost 5 bases and 8 bases respectively, with 18 bases between them. This CDR3 has 14 residues. Here the CDR3 reads CASSLRRPFGGYTF. The CDR3 nucleotides are TGTGCCAGCAGCCTACGAAGACCATTCGGCGGCTACACCTTC.

Concerning this clone itself: At one boundary the junction diverges from the germline segment, which might be a read error. The chain recombines TRBV7-2 with TRBJ1-1; D unclear. The length of the CDR3 is 19 residues. Germline CDR1 reads SGHTA; CDR2 reads FQGNSA. CDR3 sequence: CASSSTWRRRYTEAFFPGF. In DNA form, the CDR3 reads TGTGCCAGCAGCTCAACTTGGAGGCGACGGTACACTGAAGCTTTCTTCCCTGGATTT.

This clone showed up just a few times. This same CDR3 is encoded by further DNA sequences in the sample. The V call is TRBV19, the J call TRBJ2-5; unclear D gene. The CDR3 loop spans 15 amino acids. Trimming removed 1 base at V and 2 bases at J, with 11 bases between. CDR1 and CDR2 from the germline V gene are LNHDA and SQIVND (reference sequence). CDR3 sequence (DNA): TGTGCCAGTAGTATAGCGACCACAACTCAAGAGACCCAGTACTTC. Translation gives CASSIATTTQETQYF.

V usage is TRBV7-8 and J usage is TRBJ2-3; 10 nucleotides match TRBD2. The CDR3 is 17 residues long. J gave up 6 bases and V 2 bases, and 11 bases lay outside the gene matches. CDR1 is SGHVS and CDR2 is FQNEAQ in the germline V gene. The CDR3, as DNA: TGTGCCAGCAGCTTATGGGCCAGCGGGGGGGCCAGGGATACGCAGTATTTT. This codes for CASSLWASGGARDTQYF.

This sequence joins TRBV6-5 and TRBJ2-3; D gene unclear. The CDR3 is 15 residues long. Germline V gene data show CDR1 as MNHEY and CDR2 as SVGAGI. V shed 4 bases and J shed 3 bases, with 14 bases lying between them. DNA for the CDR3: TGTGCCAGCAGTTCAATTGGCAGCCCGACAGATACGCAGTATTTT. This sequence encodes CASSSIGSPTDTQYF.

The chain combines TRBV2 with TRBJ1-1, with D uncertain. Germline CDR1 SNHLY, CDR2 FYNNEI. V gave up 7 bases and J gave up 4 bases, with 10 bases separating them. The CDR3 loop spans 12 amino acids. The CDR3 region is CASTPTGTEAFF. DNA of the CDR3: TGTGCCAGCACCCCTACGGGCACTGAAGCTTTCTTT.

This clone appeared once. This rearrangement joins TRBV2 to TRBJ2-3; tentatively, D is TRBD1 or TRBD2 (5 bases each). V was trimmed by 3 bases and J by 1 base, leaving 14 bases between them. CDR1 and CDR2 from the germline V gene are SNHLY and FYNNEI. The CDR3 spans 16 residues. CDR3 sequence: CASSDKAGTGTDTQYF. The CDR3 DNA is TGTGCCAGCAGTGACAAGGCAGGGACCGGCACAGATACGCAGTATTTT.

The V call is TRBV7-8, the J call TRBJ1-5, with 7 bases matching TRBD1. Germline CDR1 is SGHVS and CDR2 is FQNEAQ. The CDR3 contains 12 residues. After removal of 5 bases from V and 15 bases from J, the junction contained 10 bases not matched to a gene. The CDR3 nucleotides read TGTGCCAGCAGCGGGCCCGGGACAGCCTGGCATTTT. Its translation: CASSGPGTAWHF.

The V call is TRBV3-1 (or the pseudogene TRBV3-2), the J call TRBJ1-3; unclear D gene. CDR1 is LGHDT and CDR2 is YNNKEL in the germline V gene (reference sequence). Trimming removed 3 bases at V and 8 bases at J, with 11 bases between. This CDR3 has 13 amino acids. The CDR3 is CASSQDPRYTIYF. The CDR3 nucleotides are TGTGCCAGCAGCCAGGACCCCAGGTACACCATATATTTT.

The chain recombines TRBV30 with TRBJ2-5, with D tentatively TRBD2 (5 bases). The V gene lost 4 bases and the J gene lost 2 bases, with 11 bases spanning the gap. CDR1 GTSNPN and CDR2 SVGIG come from the germline V gene (reference sequence). The CDR3 is 13 amino acids. CDR3 nucleotide sequence: TGTGCCTGGAACCGGGGATCGCAAGAGACCCAGTACTTC. It translates to CAWNRGSQETQYF.

This chain links TRBV6-5 with TRBJ1-3, with D perhaps matching TRBD1 (6 bases). This CDR3 region has 14 residues. Germline V gene lookup returns CDR1 MNHEY and CDR2 SVGAGI. Trimming cost V 5 bases and J 3 bases, with 11 bases left between them. The CDR3, as DNA: TGTGCCAGCAGTCTACAGGGAAATGGAAACACCATATATTTT. The encoded protein is CASSLQGNGNTIYF.

The rearrangement uses TRBV30 and TRBJ2-7; 7 bases match TRBD1. The germline CDR1 and CDR2 sequences are GTSNPN and SVGIG (reference sequence). The CDR3 has 12 amino acids. V dropped 5 bases and J dropped 3; count of bases not matched to a gene: 4. CDR3 DNA sequence: TGTGCCTGGGGGGGACAGAACTACGAGCAGTACTTC. Protein product: CAWGGQNYEQYF.

The chain links TRBV3-1 (or the pseudogene TRBV3-2) to TRBJ2-1; weak D call: TRBD1 (6 bases). With 4 bases removed from V and 1 base from J, the gap between germline ends came to 8 bases. Germline V gene data show CDR1 as LGHDT and CDR2 as YNNKEL (reference sequence). CDR3 size: 14 residues. CDR3 protein: CASSRGGSYNEQFF. CDR3 coding DNA: TGTGCCAGCAGCCGAGGGGGATCCTACAATGAGCAGTTCTTC.

The J gene is TRBJ1-6, the V gene TRBV3-1 (or the pseudogene TRBV3-2); 8 bases align to TRBD1. The germline V gene has CDR1 LGHDT and CDR2 YNNKEL (reference sequence). Trimming cost V 1 base and J 5 bases; bases outside gene matches: 1. This CDR3 comprises 15 residues. The CDR3 DNA reads as TGTGCCAGCAGCCAAGCAGGGGGCAATAATTCACCCCTCCACTTT. Encoded protein: CASSQAGGNNSPLHF.

The gene calls are TRBV5-1 and TRBJ2-6; no clear D. In germline, CDR1 is SGHRS, CDR2 YFSETQ. Trimming cost V 2 bases and J 0 bases, with 12 bases left between them. The CDR3 runs to 17 residues. In DNA form, the CDR3 reads TGCGCCAGCAGCTTATCGGGCACGAGCTCTGGGGCCAACGTCCTGACTTTC. It specifies CASSLSGTSSGANVLTF.

This chain connects TRBV6-1 to TRBJ1-3; D possibly corresponds to TRBD1 (5 bases). The germline gives CDR1 MNHNS, CDR2 SASEGT. The CDR3 spans 14 residues. Between the trimmed V and J ends, which lost 7 bases and 0 bases, there was a span of 10 bases. DNA of the CDR3: TGTGCCAGCAAAGAGACAGCCTCTGGAAACACCATATATTTT. Its protein is CASKETASGNTIYF.

This clone was seen only a few times. The chain employs TRBV7-2 and TRBJ1-1; D is uncertain. V lost 5 bases and J lost 1, with 8 bases in between. The germline CDR1 and CDR2 sequences are SGHTA and FQGNSA. The CDR3 contains 13 residues. CDR3: CASSDRQNTEAFF. The CDR3 DNA sequence: TGTGCCAGCAGCGATCGACAGAACACTGAAGCTTTCTTT.

The chain links TRBV6-5 to TRBJ1-5, with 7 bases fitting TRBD1. Germline CDR1 MNHEY, CDR2 SVGAGI. V shed 5 bases, J shed 4 bases, and the junction held 2 bases outside the gene matches. The CDR3 is 13 amino acids. In nucleotides, the CDR3 is TGTGCCAGCAGTCGACAGGGAAATCAGCCCCAGCATTTT. Its protein product is CASSRQGNQPQHF.

This clone turned up a few times. V gene TRBV2 combines with J gene TRBJ1-3; no reliable D call. The germline CDR1 and CDR2 sequences are SNHLY and FYNNEI. V lost 3 bases and J lost 7, with 13 bases in between. The CDR3 runs to 14 residues. This chain's CDR3 is CASSEQHRRNTIYF. The CDR3 nucleotides are TGTGCCAGCAGTGAGCAACATCGGAGGAACACCATATATTTT.

This clone came up a few times. One end of the junction varies from germline; a read error may be responsible. The chain links TRBV29-1 to TRBJ2-7; tentatively, D is TRBD1 (5 bases). The CDR3 is made up of 10 amino acids. From germline, CDR1 is SQVTM and CDR2 ANQGSEA. CDR3 sequence (DNA): TGCAGCGTTGAGAACGGGCTCAGGGTCTTC. Amino acid sequence: CSVENGLRVF.

The chain links TRBV6-1 to TRBJ2-7; D not resolved. CDR1 and CDR2 from the germline V gene are MNHNS and SASEGT. V lost 1 base and J lost 3, with 10 bases in between. The CDR3 loop spans 14 amino acids. CDR3 amino acids: CASSEVQSDYEQYF. The DNA of the CDR3 is TGTGCCAGCAGTGAAGTCCAGTCTGACTACGAGCAGTACTTC.